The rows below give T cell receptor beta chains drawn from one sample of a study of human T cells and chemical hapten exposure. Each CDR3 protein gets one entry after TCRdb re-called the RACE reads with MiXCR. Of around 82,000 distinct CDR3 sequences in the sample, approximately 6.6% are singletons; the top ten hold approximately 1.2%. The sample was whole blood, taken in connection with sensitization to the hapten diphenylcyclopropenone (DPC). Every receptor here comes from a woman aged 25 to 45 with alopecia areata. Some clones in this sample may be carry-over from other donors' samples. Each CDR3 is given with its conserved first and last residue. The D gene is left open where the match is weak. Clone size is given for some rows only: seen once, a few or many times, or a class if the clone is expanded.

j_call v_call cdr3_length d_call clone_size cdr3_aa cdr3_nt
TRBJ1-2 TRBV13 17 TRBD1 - CASTNAGTGGVHYGYTF TGTGCCAGCACCAACGCGGGGACAGGGGGCGTTCACTATGGCTACACCTTC
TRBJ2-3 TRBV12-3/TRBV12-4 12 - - CASSTVTDTQYF TGTGCCAGCAGTACGGTCACAGATACGCAGTATTTT
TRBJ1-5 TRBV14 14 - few CASSQLGAGQPQHF TGTGCCAGCAGCCAGTTGGGAGCAGGTCAGCCCCAGCATTTT
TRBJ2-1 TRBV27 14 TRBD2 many CASSKLAPYNEQFF TGTGCCAGCAGTAAACTAGCGCCCTACAATGAGCAGTTCTTC
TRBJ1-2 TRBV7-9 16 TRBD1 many CASSRGQGYTNYGYTF TGTGCCAGCAGCCGTGGACAGGGGTATACTAACTATGGCTACACCTTC
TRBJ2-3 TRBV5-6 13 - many CASNFRGPDTQYF TGTGCCAGCAACTTCCGGGGACCAGATACGCAGTATTTT
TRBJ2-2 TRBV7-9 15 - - CASSLGTLNTGELFF TGTGCCAGCAGCTTAGGGACATTAAACACCGGGGAGCTGTTTTTT
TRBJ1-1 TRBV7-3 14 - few CASSFDSLNTEAFF TGTGCCAGCAGCTTCGACAGTTTGAACACTGAAGCTTTCTTT
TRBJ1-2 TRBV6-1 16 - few CASSGQGRGLNYGYTF TGTGCCAGCAGTGGCCAGGGAAGGGGTCTGAACTATGGCTACACCTTC
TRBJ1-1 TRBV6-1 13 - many CASNSKGGTEAFF TGTGCCAGCAACAGTAAGGGGGGCACTGAAGCTTTCTTT
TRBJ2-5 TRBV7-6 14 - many CASSLTVYQETQYF TGTGCCAGCAGCCTGACAGTGTACCAAGAGACCCAGTACTTC
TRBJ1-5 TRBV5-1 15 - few CASSYGPNSNQPQHF TGCGCCAGCAGCTACGGACCTAATAGCAATCAGCCCCAGCATTTT
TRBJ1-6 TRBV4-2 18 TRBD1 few CASSQDLQGASVGSPLHF TGTGCCAGCAGCCAAGACTTACAGGGGGCGTCAGTAGGATCACCCCTCCACTTT
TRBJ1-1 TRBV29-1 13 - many CSAAGDLNTEAFF TGCAGCGCCGCAGGGGACTTGAACACTGAAGCTTTCTTT
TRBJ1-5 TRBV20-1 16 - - CSARDLGVMVNQPQHF TGCAGTGCTAGAGATCTTGGGGTAATGGTCAATCAGCCCCAGCATTTT
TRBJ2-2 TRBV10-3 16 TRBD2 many CAISTTSGGATGELFF TGTGCCATCAGCACGACTAGCGGGGGGGCAACCGGGGAGCTGTTTTTT
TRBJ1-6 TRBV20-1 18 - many CSAFQDSPRGRLNSPLHF TGCAGTGCTTTCCAAGACAGTCCGCGAGGCCGGCTTAATTCACCCCTCCACTTT
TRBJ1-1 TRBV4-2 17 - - CASSQDKNGGKDTEAFF TGTGCCAGCAGCCAAGATAAGAATGGGGGTAAGGACACTGAAGCTTTCTTT
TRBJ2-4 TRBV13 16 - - CASSRPPEQAKNIQYF TGTGCCAGCAGTCGACCCCCCGAGCAGGCCAAAAACATTCAGTACTTC
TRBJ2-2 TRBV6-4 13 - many CASSESEYGELFF TGTGCCAGCAGTGAATCAGAATACGGGGAGCTGTTTTTT
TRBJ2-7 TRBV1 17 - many CTSSHNVGTGGRYEQYF TGCACCAGCAGTCACAATGTAGGGACCGGGGGGAGGTACGAGCAGTACTTC
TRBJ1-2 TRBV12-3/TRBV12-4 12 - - CASNSFYYGYTF TGTGCCAGCAACAGTTTTTACTATGGCTACACCTTC
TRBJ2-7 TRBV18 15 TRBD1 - CASSPMGQGVNEQYF TGTGCCAGCTCACCCATGGGACAGGGAGTAAACGAGCAGTACTTC
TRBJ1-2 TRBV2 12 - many CASWEWTYGYTF TGTGCCAGCTGGGAATGGACCTATGGCTACACCTTC
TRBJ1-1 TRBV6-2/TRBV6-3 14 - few CASSYGVPSTEAFF TGTGCCAGCAGTTACGGGGTTCCATCGACTGAAGCTTTCTTT
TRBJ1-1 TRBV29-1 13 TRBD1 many CSVLGQTNTEAFF TGCAGCGTTTTGGGACAGACGAACACTGAAGCTTTCTTT
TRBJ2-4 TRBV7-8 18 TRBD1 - CASSADRDRTQAKNIQYF TGTGCCAGCAGTGCCGACCGGGACAGGACCCAAGCCAAAAACATTCAGTACTTC
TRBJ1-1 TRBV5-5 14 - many CASSLVLWNTEAFF TGTGCCAGCAGCTTGGTCTTATGGAACACTGAAGCTTTCTTT
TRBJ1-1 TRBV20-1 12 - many CSARDPGHEAFF TGCAGTGCTAGAGATCCGGGGCATGAAGCTTTCTTT
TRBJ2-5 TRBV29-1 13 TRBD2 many CSVSRGGVETQYF TGCAGCGTTTCGCGGGGGGGCGTAGAGACCCAGTACTTC
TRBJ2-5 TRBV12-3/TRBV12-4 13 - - CASRDWDQETQYF TGTGCCAGCAGGGACTGGGACCAAGAGACCCAGTACTTC
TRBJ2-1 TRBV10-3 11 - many CASAGVDEQFF TGTGCCTCAGCCGGGGTCGATGAGCAGTTCTTC
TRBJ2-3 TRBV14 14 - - CASSQARPTDTQYF TGTGCCAGCAGCCAAGCTCGACCAACAGATACGCAGTATTTT
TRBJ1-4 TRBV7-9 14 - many CASSLGIGNEKLFF TGTGCCAGCAGCTTAGGGATCGGCAATGAAAAACTGTTTTTT
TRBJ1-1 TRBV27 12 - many CASRGMNTEAFF TGTGCCAGCAGAGGGATGAACACTGAAGCTTTCTTT
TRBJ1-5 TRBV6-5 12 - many CASGGGNQPQHF TGTGCCAGCGGTGGCGGGAATCAGCCCCAGCATTTT
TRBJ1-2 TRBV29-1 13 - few CSVERPSNYGYTF TGCAGCGTTGAGAGGCCTTCTAACTATGGCTACACCTTC
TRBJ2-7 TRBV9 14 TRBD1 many CASSTGQGPYEQYF TGTGCCAGCAGCACCGGACAGGGCCCTTACGAGCAGTACTTC
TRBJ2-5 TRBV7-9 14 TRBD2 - CASSLGLAQETQYF TGTGCCAGCAGCCTCGGACTAGCTCAAGAGACCCAGTACTTC
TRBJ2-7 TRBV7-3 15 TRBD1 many CASSLTGQGAYEQYF TGTGCCAGCAGCTTAACGGGACAGGGGGCCTACGAGCAGTACTTC
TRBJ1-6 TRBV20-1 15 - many CSATGMSSYNSPLHF TGCAGTGCCACAGGGATGAGCTCCTATAATTCACCCCTCCACTTT
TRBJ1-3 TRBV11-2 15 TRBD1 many CASSDRAASGNTIYF TGTGCCAGCAGCGACAGGGCCGCATCTGGAAACACCATATATTTT
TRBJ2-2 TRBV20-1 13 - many CSASNINTGELFF TGCAGTGCTAGCAATATTAACACCGGGGAGCTGTTTTTT
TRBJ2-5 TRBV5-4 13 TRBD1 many CASSSGTEETQYF TGTGCCAGCAGCTCCGGGACAGAAGAGACCCAGTACTTC
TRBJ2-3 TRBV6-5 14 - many CASGTNLGYDTQYF TGTGCCAGCGGGACGAATCTGGGGTATGATACGCAGTATTTT